The 17 T cell receptor beta chains below come from one sample, sequenced in a study of T cell responses to AZD1222 COVID-19 vaccine. Clones were read by immunoSEQ multiplex PCR, and TCRdb kept only the in-frame ones, dropping some. The table includes more than 95,000 clones, 88% detected once. Sequenced here: peripheral blood, sampled on day 0 of AZD1222 vaccination. These receptors all stem from an adult in good health.

The CDR3 region has the DNA TGCGCCAGCAGTCACCCTCTAGCAACGTCCTACGAGCAGTACTTC. This sequence encodes CASSHPLATSYEQYF. The chain couples TRBV23-1 to TRBJ2-7; D might be TRBD2 (5 bases). TRBV23-1 is given ORF status, its function remaining uncertain. The germline V and J ends were trimmed by 3 bases and 1 base, with 13 bases remaining between them. CDR3 length equals 15 residues.

This clone came up a few times. The chain recombines TRBV5-1 with TRBJ2-1, with TRBD1 matching over 8 bases. The germline V gene has CDR1 SGHRS and CDR2 YFSETQ. The CDR3 loop spans 16 amino acids. Trimming at V came to 3 bases and at J to 5 bases, leaving 10 bases not matched to a gene. CDR3 protein: CASSWIQGEGNNEQFF. The CDR3 DNA follows: TGCGCCAGCAGCTGGATACAGGGGGAAGGGAACAATGAGCAGTTCTTC.

The V and J genes are TRBV19 and TRBJ2-6, with a weak D call TRBD2 (5 bases). V was pared by 3 bases and J by 4 bases, with 10 bases between. Looked up from germline, CDR1 is LNHDA and CDR2 is SQIVND (reference sequence). The CDR3 totals 15 residues. Here the CDR3 reads CASSMIGGGANVLTF. CDR3 bases: TGTGCCAGTAGTATGATCGGCGGGGGGGCCAACGTCCTGACTTTC.

V gene TRBV7-3 combines with J gene TRBJ2-1; 7 bases match TRBD2. The CDR3 sequence is 14 residues long. Germline values: CDR1 SGHTA, CDR2 FQGTGA. Losses at the gene ends were 3 bases for V and 10 bases for J; bases not matched to a gene: 9. CDR3 bases: TGTGCCAGCAGCTTGATCAGCGGGGCCAAAGAGCAGTTCTTC. Its translation is CASSLISGAKEQFF.

J is TRBJ2-2 and V is TRBV4-1; maybe TRBD2 (6 bases). The V end was cut by 3 bases, the J end by 0 bases, with 17 bases between. The CDR3 runs to 18 residues. Germline lookup yields CDR1 MGHRA and CDR2 YSYEKL. The CDR3 bases are TGCGCCAGCAGCCACTCGAAGTCCGGGACTCCGAACACCGGGGAGCTGTTTTTT. Amino acids: CASSHSKSGTPNTGELFF.

This clone was seen just once. This chain joins TRBV19 and TRBJ2-1; 8 nucleotides agree with TRBD1. J lost 5 bases, V lost 4 bases, and 4 bases had no gene match. Germline assignment: CDR1 LNHDA and CDR2 SQIVND (reference sequence). The CDR3 length is 14 residues. The CDR3 DNA sequence: TGTGCCAGTAGTAGGACAGGGTTTAACAATGAGCAGTTCTTC. It specifies CASSRTGFNNEQFF.

The chain employs TRBV5-1 and TRBJ1-4; 11 bases match TRBD1. The CDR3 length is 15 residues. J lost 7 bases, V lost 3 bases, and 5 bases had no gene match. CDR1 is SGHRS and CDR2 is YFSETQ in the germline V gene. The CDR3 protein is CASSSGGTGGEKLFF. The CDR3 DNA follows: TGCGCCAGCAGCTCCGGCGGGACAGGGGGTGAAAAACTGTTTTTT.

This clone was counted a few times. The J gene is TRBJ2-7, the V gene TRBV28, with D hard to call. The CDR3 has 12 amino acids. Germline CDR1 MDHEN, CDR2 SYDVKM. The V end lost 5 bases, the J end lost 2 bases, and 7 bases lay between the germline ends. CDR3 region: CASSPSPYEQYF. The CDR3 nucleotides read TGTGCCAGCAGTCCCTCTCCCTACGAGCAGTACTTC.

The chain recombines TRBV19 with TRBJ1-4; D remains ambiguous. From germline, CDR1 is LNHDA and CDR2 SQIVND (reference sequence). V was shortened by 2 bases and J by 7 bases, with 14 bases between the two germline ends. CDR3 length equals 15 residues. The chain's CDR3 is CASSILGREGEKLFF. In nucleotides, the CDR3 is TGTGCCAGTAGTATATTGGGCCGGGAGGGTGAAAAACTGTTTTTT.

This chain uses TRBV7-8 with TRBJ2-5; no clear D. The V gene lost 3 bases and the J gene lost 5 bases, with 10 bases spanning the gap. The CDR3 extends over 13 amino acids. Germline CDR1 and CDR2: SGHVS and FQNEAQ. CDR3 amino acids: CASSFGLRETQYF. CDR3 sequence (DNA): TGTGCCAGCAGCTTTGGGTTACGGGAGACCCAGTACTTC.

This chain links TRBV19 with TRBJ2-7; 7 bases match TRBD1. Looked up from germline, CDR1 is LNHDA and CDR2 is SQIVND (reference sequence). V dropped 7 bases and J dropped 2; count of bases not matched to a gene: 8. The CDR3 runs to 14 residues. CDR3 in DNA: TGTGCCAGTACCCCGACAGGGATCCCCTACGAGCAGTACTTC. Translation: CASTPTGIPYEQYF.

The V and J genes are TRBV11-3 and TRBJ2-7; tentative D call: TRBD2 (6 bases). The CDR3 contains 14 residues. In germline, CDR1 is SGHNT, CDR2 YENEEA. V lost 5 bases and J 2 bases, leaving 13 bases between the germline ends. The CDR3 coding sequence is TGTGCCAGCAGCGCCCGAGGAGGGACCTACGAGCAGTACTTC. Its translation: CASSARGGTYEQYF.

This clone was counted a few times. This sequence joins TRBV27 and TRBJ1-2; weak D call: TRBD1 (6 bases). Trimming took off 0 bases at V and 1 base at J, with 15 bases between the two ends. CDR1 MNHEY and CDR2 SMNVEV come from the germline V gene (reference sequence). The CDR3 runs 17 residues. The CDR3 sequence is CASSLSQGTAFNYGYTF. The DNA for the CDR3 is TGTGCCAGCAGTTTATCCCAGGGGACTGCCTTTAACTATGGCTACACCTTC.

The chain recombines TRBV23-1 with TRBJ1-5; D gene unclear. TRBV23-1 carries the ORF label, with uncertain function. V was pared by 3 bases and J by 2 bases, with 8 bases between. The CDR3 has 14 residues. The CDR3 region is CASSHKECNQPQHF. CDR3 nucleotide sequence: TGCGCCAGCAGTCATAAAGAGTGCAATCAGCCCCAGCATTTT.

The chain carries TRBV5-6 and TRBJ2-5, with 10 bases lining up with TRBD1. The CDR3 contains 15 residues. The germline gives CDR1 SGHDT, CDR2 YYEEEE. V was clipped by 2 bases and J by 2 bases; unmatched bases: 3. CDR3 bases: TGTGCCAGCAGCTTCGACAGGGGGCTACAAGAGACCCAGTACTTC. This gives the protein CASSFDRGLQETQYF.

The rearrangement joins TRBV30 to TRBJ2-2; the match to TRBD2 covers 13 bases. In germline, CDR1 is GTSNPN, CDR2 SVGIG (reference sequence). CDR3 size: 19 residues. V lost 2 bases to trimming and J lost 7 bases; unmatched junction nucleotides: 16. The DNA for the CDR3 is TGTGCCTGGAGTCTTGGACTAGCGGGAGACCTCAGTCTAAGCGGGGAGCTGTTTTTT. It encodes CAWSLGLAGDLSLSGELFF.

With regard to this clone: The junction differs from germline at one of its ends, possibly a read error. The rearrangement joins TRBV7-7 to TRBJ1-1; the D is unclear. CDR3 size: 14 residues. The germline V gene has CDR1 SSHAT and CDR2 FNYEAQ (reference sequence). CDR3 loop: CASSFNSFYAEAFF. The CDR3 nucleotides are TGTGCTAGCAGCTTTAATTCATTCTACGCTGAAGCTTTCTTT.